A selection of T cell receptor beta chains follows, all from one sample in a study of T cell changes during pregnancy in multiple sclerosis. Method: immunoSEQ multiplex PCR; TCRdb's copy keeps in-frame clones and lacks some. The sample has tens of thousands of clones; approximately 89% are singletons. The sequencing used peripheral blood, collected before pregnancy. Receptors originate from a female donor with multiple sclerosis, enrolled in a pregnancy study. CDR3s include the opening cysteine and the closing phenylalanine or tryptophan. D genes are given only for firm matches. For some rows the clone size is stated as once, few or many, or as a class when expanded; others skip it.

>TRBD1|TRBV5-4|TRBJ2-7|NA
CASSLNAGQGAGEQYF
TGTGCCAGCAGCTTGAACGCGGGACAGGGGGCGGGTGAGCAGTACTTC
>TRBD1|TRBV5-6|TRBJ1-2|once
CASSLDRGSYGYTF
TGTGCCAGCAGCTTGGACAGGGGTTCGTATGGCTACACCTTC
>NA|TRBV30|TRBJ2-5|NA
CAWKRPKLETQYF
TGTGCCTGGAAACGCCCGAAACTAGAGACCCAGTACTTC
>TRBD1|TRBV29-1|TRBJ1-5|NA
CSVSTGAHQPQHF
TGCAGCGTTTCCACAGGGGCCCATCAGCCCCAGCATTTT
>NA|TRBV19|TRBJ1-1|NA
CASTFRGLGTEAFF
TGTGCCAGTACTTTTCGAGGTTTGGGCACTGAAGCTTTCTTT
>NA|TRBV15|TRBJ1-5|NA
CATSRGRGGNQPQHF
TGTGCCACCAGCAGAGGGAGGGGCGGCAATCAGCCCCAGCATTTT
>NA|TRBV7-9|TRBJ2-7|once
CASSLAVERAFSYEQYF
TGTGCCAGCAGCTTAGCGGTCGAGCGGGCCTTCTCCTACGAGCAGTACTTC
>TRBD2|TRBV7-3|TRBJ2-3|NA
CASSPGTSGPDTQYF
TGTGCCAGCAGCCCCGGGACTAGCGGCCCAGATACGCAGTATTTT
>TRBD1|TRBV6-1|TRBJ2-7|NA
CASRSTGGAYEQYF
TGTGCCAGCAGGTCCACAGGGGGCGCGTACGAGCAGTACTTC
>TRBD2|TRBV15|TRBJ2-1|once
CATSRSTSGGKNEQFF
TGTGCCACCAGCAGGTCAACTAGCGGGGGGAAAAATGAGCAGTTCTTC
>TRBD1|TRBV18|TRBJ2-7|NA
CASSPRRTGQLTFTYEQYF
TGTGCCAGCTCACCCAGGAGGACGGGACAGCTGACTTTTACCTACGAGCAGTACTTC
>NA|TRBV19|TRBJ1-3|NA
CASSIQTTNSGNTIYF
TGTGCCAGTAGTATACAGACAACCAACTCTGGAAACACCATATATTTT
>NA|TRBV19|TRBJ1-4|NA
CASSERQANEKLFF
TGTGCCAGTAGTGAACGACAGGCTAATGAAAAACTGTTTTTT
>NA|TRBV7-3|TRBJ1-1|NA
CASSLGAGLHTEAFF
TGTGCCAGCAGCTTAGGGGCAGGGCTCCACACTGAAGCTTTCTTT
>TRBD2|TRBV12-5|TRBJ2-3|NA
CASAASGGGNTQYF
TGTGCTAGTGCGGCTAGCGGGGGGGGGAATACGCAGTATTTT
>NA|TRBV2|TRBJ2-7|NA
CASSEGILYEQYF
TGTGCCAGCAGTGAGGGCATACTTTACGAGCAGTACTTC
>TRBD2|TRBV6-1|TRBJ2-2|NA
CASSGGTSGRTGELFF
TGTGCCAGCAGTGGGGGGACTAGCGGGAGGACCGGGGAGCTGTTTTTT
>TRBD2|TRBV5-1|TRBJ2-3|NA
CASSLVTSGFTDTQYF
TGCGCCAGCAGCTTGGTAACTAGCGGATTCACAGATACGCAGTATTTT
>NA|TRBV5-5|TRBJ1-2|NA
CASSLEQGGGYTF
TGTGCCAGCAGCTTGGAGCAGGGTGGTGGCTACACCTTC
>NA|TRBV19|TRBJ2-7|NA
CASRWSDEDFYEQYF
TGTGCCAGTAGGTGGTCAGATGAGGACTTCTACGAGCAGTACTTC
>NA|TRBV5-1|TRBJ2-7|NA
CASSLAVSYEQYF
TGCGCCAGCAGCTTGGCGGTTTCCTACGAGCAGTACTTC
>NA|TRBV2|TRBJ1-2|NA
CASSEALLAVRNGYTF
TGTGCCAGCAGTGAAGCGCTTCTTGCGGTGAGGAATGGCTACACCTTC
>TRBD2|TRBV10-3|TRBJ2-7|NA
CAISARSSGSHYEQYF
TGTGCCATCAGTGCGAGGTCTAGCGGGAGCCACTACGAGCAGTACTTC
>TRBD1|TRBV18|TRBJ1-6|NA
CASSSVGQGNSPLHF
TGTGCCAGCTCATCGGTAGGACAGGGTAATTCACCCCTCCACTTT
>NA|TRBV15|TRBJ2-3|NA
CATSATWGRESTDTQYF
TGTGCCACCAGCGCTACCTGGGGGCGGGAGAGCACAGATACGCAGTATTTT
>NA|TRBV28|TRBJ2-7|NA
CASSLASYEQYF
TGTGCCAGCAGTTTAGCCAGTTACGAGCAGTACTTC
>TRBD1|TRBV5-1|TRBJ2-3|NA
CASSLVGQGNTQYF
TGCGCCAGCAGCTTGGTCGGACAGGGGAATACGCAGTATTTT
>NA|TRBV5-4|TRBJ2-3|once
CASSFSPGDLPTDTQYF
TGTGCCAGCAGCTTTTCCCCCGGTGACTTACCCACAGATACGCAGTATTTT
>NA|TRBV19|TRBJ1-5|NA
CASSIGHTSNQPQHF
TGTGCCAGTAGTATAGGGCACACTAGCAATCAGCCCCAGCATTTT
>NA|TRBV9|TRBJ2-2|NA
CASSVQGLNTGELFF
TGTGCCAGCAGCGTACAGGGTCTAAACACCGGGGAGCTGTTTTTT
>NA|TRBV6-9|TRBJ1-1|NA
CASSYSAFF
TGTGCCAGCAGTTATAGCGCTTTCTTT
>NA|TRBV9|TRBJ2-1|NA
CASSVGGGSYNEQFF
TGTGCCAGCAGCGTAGGAGGGGGCTCCTACAATGAGCAGTTCTTC
>TRBD1|TRBV6-6|TRBJ1-6|NA
CASSYKGAYDSPLHF
TGTGCCAGCAGTTACAAGGGGGCGTATGATTCACCCCTCCACTTT
>NA|TRBV7-9|TRBJ1-1|NA
CASSFGAGAFF
TGTGCCAGCAGCTTTGGGGCTGGGGCTTTCTTT
>TRBD1|TRBV11-2|TRBJ2-7|NA
CASSPDRGHQTYEQYF
TGTGCCAGCAGCCCAGACAGGGGACACCAGACCTACGAGCAGTACTTC
>NA|TRBV14|TRBJ1-1|NA
CASSQFEPGAFF
TGTGCCAGCAGCCAATTCGAACCGGGAGCTTTCTTT
>NA|TRBV6-6|TRBJ2-3|NA
CASSRSLGEADTQYF
TGTGCCAGCAGCCGCTCACTAGGGGAGGCAGATACGCAGTATTTT
>TRBD2|TRBV7-6|TRBJ2-2|NA
CASSLPRLAGGRELFF
TGTGCCAGCAGCTTACCCCGACTAGCGGGAGGCCGGGAGCTGTTTTTT
>NA|TRBV6-1|TRBJ1-1|few
CASSDGTAGVYTEAFF
TGTGCCAGCAGTGATGGGACCGCAGGGGTCTACACTGAAGCTTTCTTT
>NA|TRBV20-1|TRBJ2-7|NA
CSARVYYEQYF
TGCAGTGCTAGAGTCTACTACGAGCAGTACTTC
>NA|TRBV5-1|TRBJ2-3|NA
CASSSLGGTDTQYF
TGCGCCAGCAGCTCTTTAGGGGGCACAGATACGCAGTATTTT
>NA|TRBV7-2|TRBJ1-2|NA
CASTDDYYGYTF
TGTGCCAGCACCGACGACTACTATGGCTACACCTTC
>TRBD2|TRBV18|TRBJ2-7|NA
CASSPQRGAFYEQYF
TGTGCCAGCTCACCTCAGCGGGGGGCTTTCTACGAGCAGTACTTC
>TRBD2|TRBV7-9|TRBJ2-7|NA
CASSPGGGRAYEQYF
TGTGCCAGCAGCCCGGGCGGCGGGAGGGCCTACGAGCAGTACTTC
>NA|TRBV28|TRBJ2-7|NA
CASEGQVYEQYF
TGTGCCAGCGAGGGCCAGGTCTACGAGCAGTACTTC
>TRBD1|TRBV27|TRBJ1-2|NA
CASMRTGDYGYTF
TGTGCCAGCATGAGGACAGGGGACTATGGCTACACCTTC
>NA|TRBV6-1|TRBJ1-1|NA
CASSGGVTEAFF
TGTGCCAGCAGTGGGGGGGTTACTGAAGCTTTCTTT
>TRBD2|TRBV7-9|TRBJ2-1|NA
CASSLFGSSGGYNEQFF
TGTGCCAGCAGCCTATTTGGGTCTAGCGGAGGGTACAATGAGCAGTTCTTC
>NA|TRBV6-5|TRBJ2-5|NA
CASSYSSPEQETQYF
TGTGCCAGCAGTTACTCTAGCCCGGAACAAGAGACCCAGTACTTC
>TRBD1|TRBV19|TRBJ2-6|NA
CASGRGPGANVLTF
TGTGCCAGTGGAAGGGGGCCTGGGGCCAACGTCCTGACTTTC
>NA|TRBV28|TRBJ2-3|NA
CASTAGRRTDTQYF
TGTGCCAGCACGGCGGGGAGGCGGACAGATACGCAGTATTTT
>NA|TRBV18|TRBJ1-1|NA
CASSLQPGSDTEAFF
TGTGCCAGCTCCCTCCAACCGGGGTCTGACACTGAAGCTTTCTTT
>TRBD1|TRBV7-6|TRBJ1-2|NA
CASSPLEGAANYGYTF
TGTGCCAGCAGCCCCCTCGAGGGGGCAGCTAACTATGGCTACACCTTC
>TRBD2|TRBV28|TRBJ2-7|NA
CASSLSGTRLIYEQYF
TGTGCCAGCAGTTTATCCGGGACTAGATTAATTTACGAGCAGTACTTC